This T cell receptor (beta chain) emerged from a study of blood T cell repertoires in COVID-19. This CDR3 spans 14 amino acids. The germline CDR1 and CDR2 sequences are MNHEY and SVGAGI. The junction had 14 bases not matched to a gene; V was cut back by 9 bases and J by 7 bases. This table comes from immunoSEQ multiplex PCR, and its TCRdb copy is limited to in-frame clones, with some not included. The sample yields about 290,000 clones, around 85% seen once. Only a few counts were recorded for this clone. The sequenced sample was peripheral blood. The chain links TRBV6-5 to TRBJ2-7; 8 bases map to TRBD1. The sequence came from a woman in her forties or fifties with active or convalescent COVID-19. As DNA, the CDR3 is TGTGCCAGGCCACCGGGACAGGACCCAAGAGAGCAGTACTTC. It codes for CARPPGQDPREQYF.